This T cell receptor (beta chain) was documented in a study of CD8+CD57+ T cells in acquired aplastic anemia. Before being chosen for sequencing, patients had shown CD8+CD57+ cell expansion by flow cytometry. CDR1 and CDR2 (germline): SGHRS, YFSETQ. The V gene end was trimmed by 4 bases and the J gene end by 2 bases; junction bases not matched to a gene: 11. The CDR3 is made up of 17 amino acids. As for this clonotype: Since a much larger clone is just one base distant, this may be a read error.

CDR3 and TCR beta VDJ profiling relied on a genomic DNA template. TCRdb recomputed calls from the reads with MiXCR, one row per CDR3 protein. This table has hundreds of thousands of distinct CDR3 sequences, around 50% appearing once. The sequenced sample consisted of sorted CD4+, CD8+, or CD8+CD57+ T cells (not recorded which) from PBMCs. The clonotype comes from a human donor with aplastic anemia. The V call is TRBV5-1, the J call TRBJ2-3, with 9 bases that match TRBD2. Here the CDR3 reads CASSLASGAAITDTQYF. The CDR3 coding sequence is TGCGCCAGCAGCCTGGCTAGCGGGGCGGCCATCACAGATACGCAGTATTTT.